The 24 T cell receptor beta chains given below trace back to one sample, sequenced in a study of blood T cell repertoires in COVID-19. Sequenced by immunoSEQ multiplex PCR; TCRdb stores in-frame clones only, minus some. The sample has about 240,000 clones, around 90% seen once. The sequencing input was peripheral blood. The source is a man aged 55 to 69 who had recovered from COVID-19.

The V and J genes are TRBV3-1 (or the pseudogene TRBV3-2) and TRBJ1-1, with unresolved D. The length of the CDR3 is 15 residues. V lost 0 bases to trimming and J lost 0 bases, with 8 bases between them. CDR1 is LGHDT, CDR2 YNNKEL, per germline (reference sequence). The CDR3 coding sequence is TGTGCCAGCAGCCAAGAAACAGAGATGAACACTGAAGCTTTCTTT. Amino acid sequence: CASSQETEMNTEAFF.

V is TRBV5-5 and J is TRBJ1-6, with 7 bases that match TRBD1. The CDR3 length is 15 residues. J lost 7 bases, V lost 4 bases, and 8 bases had no gene match. CDR1 and CDR2 (germline): SGHKS, YYEKEE (reference sequence). The CDR3 region has the DNA TGTGCCAGCAGCGGCGCGACAGGGTGGAATTCACCCCTCCACTTT. Translated, it gives CASSGATGWNSPLHF.

The V and J genes are TRBV9 and TRBJ2-3; 11 nucleotides align to TRBD2. Germline V lookup: CDR1 SGDLS, CDR2 YYNGEE. The CDR3 runs to 18 residues. V was clipped by 3 bases and J by 3 bases; unmatched bases: 12. The CDR3 bases are TGTGCCAGCAGCGCCCTCATAGCGGGGGGGCGTCGGACAGATACGCAGTATTTT. Residues: CASSALIAGGRRTDTQYF.

The V and J genes are TRBV7-8 and TRBJ2-3; no clear D. CDR3 length: 14 amino acids. Germline V gives CDR1 SGHVS, CDR2 FQNEAQ. V lost 4 bases to trimming and J lost 2 bases, with 10 bases between them. Here the CDR3 reads CASSSIENTDTQYF. DNA of the CDR3: TGTGCCAGCAGCTCGATCGAGAACACAGATACGCAGTATTTT.

V and J are TRBV28 and TRBJ1-5; tentative D call: TRBD1 (5 bases). Germline V gives CDR1 MDHEN, CDR2 SYDVKM. V lost 2 bases to trimming and J lost 4 bases, with 15 bases between them. The CDR3 sequence is 16 residues long. CDR3 coding DNA: TGTGCCAGCAGTTTAAGTTCCGGGGCGGGGAATCAGCCCCAGCATTTT. Amino acid sequence: CASSLSSGAGNQPQHF. The full variable domain, its missing parts supplied by reference TRBV28 and TRBJ1-5, is DVKVTQSSRYLVKRTGEKVFLECVQDMDHENMFWYRQDPGLGLRLIYFSYDVKMKEKGDIPEGYSVSREKKERFSLILESASTNQTSMYLCASSLSSGAGNQPQHFGDGTRLSIL.

The J gene is TRBJ1-3, the V gene TRBV7-2; possible D gene TRBD1, 6 bases. V lost 1 base and J lost 4, with 14 bases in between. From germline, CDR1 is SGHTA and CDR2 FQGNSA. The CDR3 contains 16 residues. The CDR3 coding sequence is TGTGCCAGCAGCTTAGGCCAGTCAGGGGTAGGAAACACCATATATTTT. Translating it yields CASSLGQSGVGNTIYF.

The chain joins TRBV11-2 to TRBJ1-5; D is perhaps TRBD1 (5 bases). V lost 5 bases and J lost 3, with 8 bases in between. This CDR3 region has 13 residues. In germline, CDR1 is SGHAT, CDR2 FQNNGV. CDR3 coding DNA: TGTGCCAGCAGCCGACAGAACAATCAGCCCCAGCATTTT. It translates to CASSRQNNQPQHF.

The gene calls are TRBV14 and TRBJ2-3; D perhaps matches TRBD1 (5 bases). The CDR3 loop spans 17 amino acids. CDR1 SGHDN and CDR2 FVKESK come from the germline V gene. With 1 base removed from V and 0 bases from J, the gap between germline ends came to 14 bases. The CDR3 is CASSQGVLQGSTDTQYF. CDR3 bases: TGTGCCAGCAGCCAAGGCGTTTTGCAGGGAAGCACAGATACGCAGTATTTT.

The chain carries TRBV4-1 and TRBJ2-2, with D maybe TRBD1 (8 bases). Germline lookup yields CDR1 MGHRA and CDR2 YSYEKL. CDR3 size: 17 residues. Between the trimmed V and J ends, which lost 3 bases and 3 bases, there was a span of 17 bases. CDR3 nucleotides: TGCGCCAGCAGCCAGCACGGACAGGGAGGGGACACCGGGGAGCTGTTTTTT. It encodes CASSQHGQGGDTGELFF.

The chain uses TRBV9 and TRBJ2-5, with 8 nucleotides matching TRBD1. This CDR3 spans 15 amino acids. Looked up from germline, CDR1 is SGDLS and CDR2 is YYNGEE. J gave up 6 bases and V 4 bases, and 11 bases lay outside the gene matches. CDR3 bases: TGTGCCAGCAGCCCCACGACAGGGGCCACGAAGACCCAGTACTTC. Its protein is CASSPTTGATKTQYF. Looking up the rest from reference TRBV9 and TRBJ2-5 gives the full variable domain: DSGVTQTPKHLITATGQRVTLRCSPRSGDLSVYWYQQSLDQGLQFLIQYYNGEERAKGNILERFSAQQFPDLHSELNLSSLELGDSALYFCASSPTTGATKTQYFGPGTRLLVL.

This sequence joins TRBV5-1 and TRBJ1-1; TRBD1 matches 7 bases. The CDR3 loop spans 15 amino acids. J lost 0 bases, V lost 0 bases, and 2 bases had no gene match. Germline CDR1 SGHRS, CDR2 YFSETQ. Here the CDR3 reads CASSLEDRLNTEAFF. The CDR3 nucleotides are TGCGCCAGCAGCTTGGAGGACAGGTTGAACACTGAAGCTTTCTTT. The entire variable domain, with the rest obtained from reference TRBV5-1 and TRBJ1-1, is as follows: KAGVTQTPRYLIKTRGQQVTLSCSPISGHRSVSWYQQTPGQGLQFLFEYFSETQRNKGNFPGRFSGRQFSNSRSEMNVSTLELGDSALYLCASSLEDRLNTEAFFGQGTRLTVV.

J is TRBJ1-4 and V is TRBV5-1; D is uncertain. The germline gives CDR1 SGHRS, CDR2 YFSETQ. The V and J ends lost 2 bases and 0 bases respectively, with 8 bases between them. The CDR3 is 15 residues long. CDR3 DNA: TGCGCCAGCAGCTTTGGGCCTGCAACTAATGAAAAACTGTTTTTT. Protein: CASSFGPATNEKLFF. Using reference TRBV5-1 and TRBJ1-4 for the parts outside the CDR3, the full variable domain is KAGVTQTPRYLIKTRGQQVTLSCSPISGHRSVSWYQQTPGQGLQFLFEYFSETQRNKGNFPGRFSGRQFSNSRSEMNVSTLELGDSALYLCASSFGPATNEKLFFGSGTQLSVL.

J is TRBJ1-3 and V is TRBV5-6; 7 bases fit TRBD1. CDR1 and CDR2 (germline): SGHDT, YYEEEE. This CDR3 is 14 amino acids long. V lost 5 bases and J lost 2; bases outside the gene matches: 4. CDR3 coding DNA: TGTGCCAGCAGGTTGACAGGGACTGGAAACACCATATATTTT. Translation gives CASRLTGTGNTIYF.

The chain recombines TRBV30 with TRBJ2-3; no reliable D call. The CDR3 spans 14 residues. V dropped 4 bases and J dropped 2 bases, with 13 bases sitting between them. CDR1 GTSNPN and CDR2 SVGIG come from the germline V gene (reference sequence). CDR3 region: CAWTESEYTDTQYF. The CDR3, as DNA: TGTGCCTGGACGGAGAGCGAATACACAGATACGCAGTATTTT.

This clone occurred a few times. The CDR3 DNA is TGCAGTGCTAGTACAGGGGCTCGTTACACCGGGGAGCTGTTTTTT. This gives the protein CSASTGARYTGELFF. The gene calls are TRBV20-1 and TRBJ2-2; 7 nucleotides align to TRBD1. The V and J ends lost 3 bases and 3 bases, in that order; junction bases with no gene match: 7. The CDR3 contains 15 residues. CDR1 is DFQATT, CDR2 SNEGSKA, per germline (reference sequence).

This rearrangement joins TRBV11-2 to TRBJ1-3; no definite D call. Germline CDR1 is SGHAT and CDR2 is FQNNGV. V shed 2 bases and J shed 2 bases, with 7 bases lying between them. This CDR3 has 14 amino acids. As DNA, the CDR3 is TGTGCCAGCAGCTTAAGTACAGCTGGAAACACCATATATTTT. The encoded protein is CASSLSTAGNTIYF. Full variable domain (remainder filled in from reference TRBV11-2 and TRBJ1-3): EAGVAQSPRYKIIEKRQSVAFWCNPISGHATLYWYQQILGQGPKLLIQFQNNGVVDDSQLPKDRFSAERLKGVDSTLKIQPAKLEDSAVYLCASSLSTAGNTIYFGEGSWLTVV.

This chain links TRBV10-3 with TRBJ1-1; 7 positions match TRBD1. CDR1 is ENHRY and CDR2 is SYGVKD in the germline V gene. V lost 6 bases, J lost 3 bases, and 4 bases stayed unmatched. The CDR3 length is 13 residues. CDR3 region: CAIRSGGDTEAFF. The CDR3 DNA reads as TGTGCCATCAGATCAGGGGGTGACACTGAAGCTTTCTTT.

The genes are TRBV6-5 and TRBJ1-3, with 7 bases identical to TRBD1. The CDR3 runs to 15 residues. Germline CDR1 MNHEY, CDR2 SVGAGI. The trim removed 5 bases at V and 3 bases at J, leaving 7 bases unmatched. CDR3 bases: TGTGCCAGCAGTCCCCGACAGGGAGTTGGAAACACCATATATTTT. This encodes CASSPRQGVGNTIYF.

The chain has TRBV25-1 and TRBJ2-1; D is possibly TRBD2 (5 bases). Germline loops: CDR1 MGHDK, CDR2 SYGVNS. The CDR3 has 16 residues. V gave up 2 bases and J gave up 4 bases, with 15 bases separating them. The CDR3 nucleotides read TGTGCCAGCAGTGAAAGGGAGACTACCCGGTACAATGAGCAGTTCTTC. Its protein product is CASSERETTRYNEQFF. Looking up the rest from reference TRBV25-1 and TRBJ2-1 gives the full variable domain: EADIYQTPRYLVIGTGKKITLECSQTMGHDKMYWYQQDPGMELHLIHYSYGVNSTEKGDLSSESTVSRIRTEHFPLTLESARPSHTSQYLCASSERETTRYNEQFFGPGTRLTVL.

The V and J genes are TRBV5-1 and TRBJ1-2, with TRBD1 matching over 8 bases. The germline V gene encodes CDR1 SGHRS and CDR2 YFSETQ. The CDR3 contains 14 residues. J lost 7 bases, V lost 4 bases, and 9 bases had no gene match. CDR3 nucleotides: TGCGCCAGCAGCCCGAATCGACAGGGGTTTGGCTACACCTTC. Its translation: CASSPNRQGFGYTF.

The chain links TRBV3-1 (or the pseudogene TRBV3-2) to TRBJ1-4, with 8 nucleotides matching TRBD1. Germline CDR1 LGHDT, CDR2 YNNKEL (reference sequence). The V segment lost 6 bases and the J segment 7 bases; nucleotides outside the gene matches: 7. This CDR3 contains 14 residues. The CDR3, as DNA: TGTGCCAGCAGTTACGGGACAGGAGGTGAAAAACTGTTTTTT. Amino acids: CASSYGTGGEKLFF.

V and J are TRBV7-9 and TRBJ2-7; 10 bases fit TRBD1. Germline V gives CDR1 SEHNR, CDR2 FQNEAQ (reference sequence). CDR3 size: 16 residues. V lost 1 base and J lost 6; bases outside the gene matches: 9. As DNA, the CDR3 is TGTGCCAGCAGCTTAGGGGCAGGACAGGGGGTCTCCGAGCAGTACGTC. It yields the protein CASSLGAGQGVSEQYV.

The J gene is TRBJ2-1, the V gene TRBV9; no firm D call. The ends were cut back, 5 bases at V and 5 bases at J, with 8 bases in the middle. Germline V gene lookup returns CDR1 SGDLS and CDR2 YYNGEE. This CDR3 comprises 12 residues. The CDR3 sequence: CASSASNNEQFF. CDR3 sequence (DNA): TGTGCCAGCAGTGCGTCGAACAATGAGCAGTTCTTC.

The chain combines TRBV30 with TRBJ1-6; TRBD1 is a possible D gene (5 bases). Deletions cut 2 bases from V and 3 bases from J, with 8 bases between. The CDR3 has 14 amino acids. From germline, CDR1 is GTSNPN and CDR2 SVGIG (reference sequence). The CDR3 here is CAWSRQGYNSPLHF. The CDR3, as DNA: TGTGCCTGGAGTCGGCAGGGCTATAATTCACCCCTCCACTTT.